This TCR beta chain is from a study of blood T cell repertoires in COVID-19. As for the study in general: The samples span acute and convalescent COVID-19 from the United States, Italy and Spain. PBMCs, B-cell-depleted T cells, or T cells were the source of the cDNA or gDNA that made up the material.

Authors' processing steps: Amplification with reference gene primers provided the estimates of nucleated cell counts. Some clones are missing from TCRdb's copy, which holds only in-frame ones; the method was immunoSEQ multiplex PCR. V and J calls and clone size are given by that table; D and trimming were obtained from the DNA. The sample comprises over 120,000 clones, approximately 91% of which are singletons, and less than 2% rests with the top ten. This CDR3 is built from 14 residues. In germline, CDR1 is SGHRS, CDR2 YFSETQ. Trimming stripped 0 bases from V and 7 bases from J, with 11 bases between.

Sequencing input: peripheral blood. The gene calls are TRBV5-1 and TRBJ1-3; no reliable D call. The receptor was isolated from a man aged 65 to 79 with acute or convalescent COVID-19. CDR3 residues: CASSLAPDSNTIYF. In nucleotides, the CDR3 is TGCGCCAGCAGCTTGGCCCCGGACTCCAACACCATATATTTT.